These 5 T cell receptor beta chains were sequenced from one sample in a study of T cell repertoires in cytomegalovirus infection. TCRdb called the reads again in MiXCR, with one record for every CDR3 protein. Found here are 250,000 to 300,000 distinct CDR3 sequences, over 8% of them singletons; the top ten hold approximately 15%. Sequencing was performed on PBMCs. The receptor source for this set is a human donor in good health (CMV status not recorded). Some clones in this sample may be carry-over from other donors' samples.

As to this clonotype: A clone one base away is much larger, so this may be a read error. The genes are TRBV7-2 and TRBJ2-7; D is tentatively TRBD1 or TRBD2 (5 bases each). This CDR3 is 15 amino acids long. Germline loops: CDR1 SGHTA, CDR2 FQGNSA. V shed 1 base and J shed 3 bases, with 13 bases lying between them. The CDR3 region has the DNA TGTGCCAGCAGCTTAGGGGGACCGTTAAACTACGAGCAGTACTTC. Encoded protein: CASSLGGPLNYEQYF.

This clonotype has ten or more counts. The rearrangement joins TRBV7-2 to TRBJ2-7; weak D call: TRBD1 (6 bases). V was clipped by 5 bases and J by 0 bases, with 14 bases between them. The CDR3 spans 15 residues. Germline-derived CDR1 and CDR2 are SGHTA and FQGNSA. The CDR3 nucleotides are TGTGCCAGCAGCGGTCGACAGGCTAGCTCCTACGAGCAGTACTTC. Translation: CASSGRQASSYEQYF.

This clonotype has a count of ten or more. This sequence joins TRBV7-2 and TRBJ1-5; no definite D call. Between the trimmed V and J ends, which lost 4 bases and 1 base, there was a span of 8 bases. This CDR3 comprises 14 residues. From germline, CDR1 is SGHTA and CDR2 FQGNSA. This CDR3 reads CASSSPASNQPQHF. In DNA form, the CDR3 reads TGTGCCAGCAGCTCCCCCGCGAGCAATCAGCCCCAGCATTTT.

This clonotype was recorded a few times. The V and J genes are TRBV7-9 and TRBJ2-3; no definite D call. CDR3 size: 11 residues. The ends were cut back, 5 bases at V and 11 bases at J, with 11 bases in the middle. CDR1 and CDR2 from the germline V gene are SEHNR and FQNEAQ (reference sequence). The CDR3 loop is CASSPLERQYF. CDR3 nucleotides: TGTGCCAGCAGCCCCTTAGAGAGGCAGTATTTT. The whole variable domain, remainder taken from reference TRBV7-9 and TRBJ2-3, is DTGVSQNPRHKITKRGQNVTFRCDPISEHNRLYWYRQTLGQGPEFLTYFQNEAQLEKSRLLSDRFSAERPKGSFSTLEIQRTEQGDSAMYLCASSPLERQYFGPGTRLTVL.

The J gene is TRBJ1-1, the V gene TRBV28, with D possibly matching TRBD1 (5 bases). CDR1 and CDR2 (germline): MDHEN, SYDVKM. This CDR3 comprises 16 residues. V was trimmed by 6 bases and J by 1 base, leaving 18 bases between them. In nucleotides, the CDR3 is TGTGCCAGCAGCCCGACGGGGGTCAGTGGGAACACTGAAGCTTTCTTT. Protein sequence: CASSPTGVSGNTEAFF.